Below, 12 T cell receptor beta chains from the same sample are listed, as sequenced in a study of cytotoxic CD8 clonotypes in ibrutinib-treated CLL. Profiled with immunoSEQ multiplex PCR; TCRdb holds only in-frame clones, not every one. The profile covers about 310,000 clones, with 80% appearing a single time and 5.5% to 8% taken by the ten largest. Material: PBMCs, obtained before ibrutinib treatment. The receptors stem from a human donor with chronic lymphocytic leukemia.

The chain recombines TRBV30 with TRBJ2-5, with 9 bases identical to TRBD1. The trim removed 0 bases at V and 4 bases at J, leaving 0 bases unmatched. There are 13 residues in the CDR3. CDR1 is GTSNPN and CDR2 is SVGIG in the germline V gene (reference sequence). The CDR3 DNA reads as TGTGCCTGGAGTGTACAGGGGGCAGAGACCCAGTACTTC. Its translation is CAWSVQGAETQYF.

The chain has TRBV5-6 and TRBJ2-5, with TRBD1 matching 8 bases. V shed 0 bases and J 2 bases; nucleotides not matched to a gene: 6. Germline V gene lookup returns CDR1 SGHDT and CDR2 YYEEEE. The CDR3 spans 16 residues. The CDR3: CASSLGTGYRQETQYF. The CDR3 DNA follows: TGTGCCAGCAGCTTGGGGACAGGGTATCGTCAAGAGACCCAGTACTTC. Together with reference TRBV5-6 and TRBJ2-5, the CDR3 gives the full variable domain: DAGVTQSPTHLIKTRGQQVTLRCSPKSGHDTVSWYQQALGQGPQFIFQYYEEEERQRGNFPDRFSGHQFPNYSSELNVNALLLGDSALYLCASSLGTGYRQETQYFGPGTRLLVL.

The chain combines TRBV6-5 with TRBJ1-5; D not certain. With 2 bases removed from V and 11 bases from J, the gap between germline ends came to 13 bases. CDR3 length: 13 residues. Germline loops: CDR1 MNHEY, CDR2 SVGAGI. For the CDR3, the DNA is TGTGCCAGCAGTTACGATTTAAACGGGGCCCAGCATTTT. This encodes CASSYDLNGAQHF.

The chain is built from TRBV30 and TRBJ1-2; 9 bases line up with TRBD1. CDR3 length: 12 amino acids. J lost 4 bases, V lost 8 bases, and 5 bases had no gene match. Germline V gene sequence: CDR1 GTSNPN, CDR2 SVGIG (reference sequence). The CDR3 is CARDREFYGYTF. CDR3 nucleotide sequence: TGTGCCAGGGACAGGGAGTTCTATGGCTACACCTTC.

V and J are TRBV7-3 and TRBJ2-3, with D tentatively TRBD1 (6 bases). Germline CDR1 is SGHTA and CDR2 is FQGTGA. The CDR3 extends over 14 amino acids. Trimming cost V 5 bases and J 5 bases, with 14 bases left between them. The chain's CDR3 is CASSPRQGLDTQYF. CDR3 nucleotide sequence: TGTGCCAGCAGCCCAAGGCAGGGGTTAGATACGCAGTATTTT.

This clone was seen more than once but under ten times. The chain's CDR3 is CASSEGTGVYTGELFF. In nucleotides, the CDR3 is TGTGCCAGCAGCGAAGGGACAGGGGTTTACACCGGGGAGCTGTTTTTT. The rearrangement uses TRBV28 and TRBJ2-2, with TRBD1 matching over 10 bases. This CDR3 spans 16 amino acids. The germline V gene encodes CDR1 MDHEN and CDR2 SYDVKM. The V segment lost 6 bases and the J segment 3 bases; nucleotides outside the gene matches: 7.

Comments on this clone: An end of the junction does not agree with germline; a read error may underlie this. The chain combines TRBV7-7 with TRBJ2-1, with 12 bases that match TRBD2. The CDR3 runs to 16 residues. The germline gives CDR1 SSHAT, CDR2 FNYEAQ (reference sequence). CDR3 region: CASSLALGLAGSEQFF. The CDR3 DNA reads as TGTGCTAGCAGCTTAGCGCTAGGACTAGCGGGAAGTGAGCAGTTCTTC.

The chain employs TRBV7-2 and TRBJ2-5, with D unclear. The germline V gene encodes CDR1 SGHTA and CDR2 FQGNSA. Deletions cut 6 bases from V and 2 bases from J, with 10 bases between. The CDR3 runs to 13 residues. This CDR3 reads CASRHSGQETQYF. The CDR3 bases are TGTGCCAGCAGACATAGTGGTCAAGAGACCCAGTACTTC.

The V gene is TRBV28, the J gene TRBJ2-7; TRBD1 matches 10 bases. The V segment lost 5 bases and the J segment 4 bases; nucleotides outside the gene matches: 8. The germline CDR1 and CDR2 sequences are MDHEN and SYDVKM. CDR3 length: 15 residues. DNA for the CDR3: TGTGCCAGCAGTGTACCGACAGGGGGCGGATACGAGCAGTACTTC. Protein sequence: CASSVPTGGGYEQYF.

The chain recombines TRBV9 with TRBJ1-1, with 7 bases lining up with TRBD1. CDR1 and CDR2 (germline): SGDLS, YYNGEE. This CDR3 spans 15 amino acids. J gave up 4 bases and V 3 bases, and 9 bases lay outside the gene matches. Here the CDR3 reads CASSARGLQGTEAFF. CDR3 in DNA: TGTGCCAGCAGCGCTAGGGGGCTGCAGGGCACTGAAGCTTTCTTT.

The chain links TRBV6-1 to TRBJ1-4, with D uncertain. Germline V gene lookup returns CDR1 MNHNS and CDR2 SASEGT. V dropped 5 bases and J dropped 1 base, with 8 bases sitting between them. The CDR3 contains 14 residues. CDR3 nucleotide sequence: TGTGCCAGCAGTCAAAGGGTAACTAATGAAAAACTGTTTTTT. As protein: CASSQRVTNEKLFF.

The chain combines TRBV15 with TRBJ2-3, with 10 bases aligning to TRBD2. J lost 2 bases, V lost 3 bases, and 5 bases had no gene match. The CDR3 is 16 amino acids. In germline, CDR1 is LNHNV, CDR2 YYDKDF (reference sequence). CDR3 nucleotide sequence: TGTGCCACCAGCAGTAGACTAGCGGGTAACACAGATACGCAGTATTTT. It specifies CATSSRLAGNTDTQYF.